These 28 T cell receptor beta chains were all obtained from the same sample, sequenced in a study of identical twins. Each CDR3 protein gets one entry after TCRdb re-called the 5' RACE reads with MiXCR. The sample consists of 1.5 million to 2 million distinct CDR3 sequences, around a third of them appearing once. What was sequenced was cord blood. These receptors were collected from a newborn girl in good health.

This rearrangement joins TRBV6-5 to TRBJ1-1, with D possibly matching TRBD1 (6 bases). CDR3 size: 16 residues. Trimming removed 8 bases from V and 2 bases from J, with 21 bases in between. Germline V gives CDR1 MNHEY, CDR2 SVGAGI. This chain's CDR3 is CASGLLGGHLNTEAFF. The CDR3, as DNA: TGTGCCAGCGGTTTACTGGGGGGACACCTTAACACTGAAGCTTTCTTT.

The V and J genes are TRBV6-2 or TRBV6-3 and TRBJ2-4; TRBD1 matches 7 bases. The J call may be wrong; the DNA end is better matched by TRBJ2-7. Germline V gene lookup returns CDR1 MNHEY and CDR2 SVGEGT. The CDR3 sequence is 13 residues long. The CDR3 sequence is CASSQGQAVEQYF. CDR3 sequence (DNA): TGTGCCAGCAGCCAAGGACAGGCGGTCGAGCAGTACTTC.

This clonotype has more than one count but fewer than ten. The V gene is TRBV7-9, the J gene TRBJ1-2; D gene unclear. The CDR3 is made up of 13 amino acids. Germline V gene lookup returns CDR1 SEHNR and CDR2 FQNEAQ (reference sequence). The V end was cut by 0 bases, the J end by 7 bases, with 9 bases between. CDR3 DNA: TGTGCCAGCAGCTTAGCGGGCAATATTGGCTACACCTTC. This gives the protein CASSLAGNIGYTF.

Here the CDR3 DNA reads TGCAGTGCTAGAGCCCCACAAAATCAGCCCCAGCATTTT. It is translated as CSARAPQNQPQHF. The genes are TRBV20-1 and TRBJ1-5; D unresolved. The CDR3 is 13 residues long. V shed 1 base and J shed 4 bases, with 8 bases lying between them. Germline assignment: CDR1 DFQATT and CDR2 SNEGSKA (reference sequence).

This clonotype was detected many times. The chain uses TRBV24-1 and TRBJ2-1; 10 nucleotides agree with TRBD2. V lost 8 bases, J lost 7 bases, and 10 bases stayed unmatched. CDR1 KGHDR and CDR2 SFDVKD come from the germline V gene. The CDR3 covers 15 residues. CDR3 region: CATKRAGGPPNEQFF. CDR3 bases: TGTGCCACCAAAAGAGCGGGAGGGCCTCCAAATGAGCAGTTCTTC.

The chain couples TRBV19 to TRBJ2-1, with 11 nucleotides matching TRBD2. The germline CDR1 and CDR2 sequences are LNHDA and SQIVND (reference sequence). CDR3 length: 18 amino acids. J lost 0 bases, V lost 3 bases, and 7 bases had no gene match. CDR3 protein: CASSIRGTSGSSYNEQFF. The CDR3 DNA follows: TGTGCCAGTAGTATTAGGGGGACTAGCGGAAGCTCCTACAATGAGCAGTTCTTC.

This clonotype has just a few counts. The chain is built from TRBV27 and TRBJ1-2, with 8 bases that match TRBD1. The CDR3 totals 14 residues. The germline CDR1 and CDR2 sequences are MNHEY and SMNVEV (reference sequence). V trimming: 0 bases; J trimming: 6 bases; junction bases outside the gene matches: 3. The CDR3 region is CASSLSAGGHGYTF. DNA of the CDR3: TGTGCCAGCAGTTTATCCGCAGGGGGCCATGGCTACACCTTC.

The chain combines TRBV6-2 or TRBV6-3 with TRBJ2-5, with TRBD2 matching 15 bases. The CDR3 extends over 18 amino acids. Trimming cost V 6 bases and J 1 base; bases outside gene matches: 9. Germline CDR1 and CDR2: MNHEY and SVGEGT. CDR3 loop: CASRRGLAGGPIQETQYF. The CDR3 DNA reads TGTGCCAGCAGACGAGGACTAGCGGGGGGGCCGATCCAAGAGACCCAGTACTTC.

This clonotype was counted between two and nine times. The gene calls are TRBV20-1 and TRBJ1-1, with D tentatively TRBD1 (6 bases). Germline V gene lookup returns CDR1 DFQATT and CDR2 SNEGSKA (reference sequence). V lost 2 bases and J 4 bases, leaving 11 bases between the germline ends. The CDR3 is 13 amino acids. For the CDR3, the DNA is TGCAGTGCTAGACGGGGACACCTCACTGAAGCTTTCTTT. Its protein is CSARRGHLTEAFF.

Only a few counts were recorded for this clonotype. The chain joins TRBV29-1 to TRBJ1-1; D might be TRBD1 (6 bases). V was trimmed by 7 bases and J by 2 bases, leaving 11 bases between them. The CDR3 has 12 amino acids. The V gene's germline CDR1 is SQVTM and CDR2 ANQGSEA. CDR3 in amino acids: CSGLTGNTEAFF. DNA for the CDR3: TGCAGCGGCTTGACAGGCAACACTGAAGCTTTCTTT.

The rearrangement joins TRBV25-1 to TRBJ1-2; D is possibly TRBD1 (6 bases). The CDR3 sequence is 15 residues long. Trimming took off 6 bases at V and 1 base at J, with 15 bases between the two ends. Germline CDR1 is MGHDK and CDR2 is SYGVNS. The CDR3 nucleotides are TGTGCCAGCAGGAACACAGGGATTTTTAACTATGGCTACACCTTC. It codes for CASRNTGIFNYGYTF.

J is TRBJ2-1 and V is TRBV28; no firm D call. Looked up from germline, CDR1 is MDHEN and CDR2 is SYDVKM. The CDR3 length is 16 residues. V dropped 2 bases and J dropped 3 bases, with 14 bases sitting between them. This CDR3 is CASSLIIAKNYNEQFF. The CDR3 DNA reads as TGTGCCAGCAGTTTAATCATCGCAAAAAACTACAATGAGCAGTTCTTC.

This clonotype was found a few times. The CDR3 region has the DNA TGCGCCAGCAGCCCCAAGACTAGCGCGACCTTCACAGATACGCAGTATTTT. Amino acid sequence: CASSPKTSATFTDTQYF. The chain combines TRBV5-1 with TRBJ2-3, with 8 bases fitting TRBD2. V shed 4 bases and J 2 bases; nucleotides not matched to a gene: 12. This CDR3 spans 17 amino acids. Germline V gene sequence: CDR1 SGHRS, CDR2 YFSETQ.

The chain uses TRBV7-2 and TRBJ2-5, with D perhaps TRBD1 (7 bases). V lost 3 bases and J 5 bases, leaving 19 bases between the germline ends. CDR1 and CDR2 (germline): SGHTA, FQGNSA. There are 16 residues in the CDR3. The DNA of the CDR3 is TGTGCCAGCAGCTTGACCTCGCAGGGGGGCGGGGAGACCCAGTACTTC. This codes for CASSLTSQGGGETQYF.

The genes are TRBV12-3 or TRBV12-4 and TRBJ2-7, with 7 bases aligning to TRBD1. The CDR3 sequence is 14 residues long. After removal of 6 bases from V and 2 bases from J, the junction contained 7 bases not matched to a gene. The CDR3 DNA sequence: TGTGCCAGCAGAGTGGGACAGAGCCCCTACGAGCAGTACTTC. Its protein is CASRVGQSPYEQYF.

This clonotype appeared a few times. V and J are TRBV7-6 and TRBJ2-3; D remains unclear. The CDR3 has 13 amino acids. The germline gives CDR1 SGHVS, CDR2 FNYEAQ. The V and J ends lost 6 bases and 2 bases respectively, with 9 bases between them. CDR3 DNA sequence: TGTGCCAGCAGGGGCATCCCCACAGATACGCAGTATTTT. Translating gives CASRGIPTDTQYF.

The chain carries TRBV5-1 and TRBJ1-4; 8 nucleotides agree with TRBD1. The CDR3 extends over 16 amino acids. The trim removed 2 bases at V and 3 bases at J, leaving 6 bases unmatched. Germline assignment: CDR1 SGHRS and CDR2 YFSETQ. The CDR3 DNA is TGCGCCAGCAGCTTCAGGGGGCCTTCTCCTAATGAAAAACTGTTTTTT. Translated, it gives CASSFRGPSPNEKLFF.

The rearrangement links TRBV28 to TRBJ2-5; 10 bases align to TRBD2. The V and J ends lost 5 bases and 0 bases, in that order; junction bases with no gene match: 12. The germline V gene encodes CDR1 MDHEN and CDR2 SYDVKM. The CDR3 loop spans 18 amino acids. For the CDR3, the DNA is TGTGCCAGCAGTCATCCTAGCGGGAGTTTCCTTTACCAAGAGACCCAGTACTTC. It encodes CASSHPSGSFLYQETQYF.

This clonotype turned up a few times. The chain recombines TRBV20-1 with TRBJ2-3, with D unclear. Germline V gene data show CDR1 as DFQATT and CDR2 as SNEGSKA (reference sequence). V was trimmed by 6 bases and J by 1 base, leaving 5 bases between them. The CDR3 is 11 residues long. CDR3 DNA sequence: TGCAGTGCCAAGCGCACAGATACGCAGTATTTT. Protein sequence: CSAKRTDTQYF.

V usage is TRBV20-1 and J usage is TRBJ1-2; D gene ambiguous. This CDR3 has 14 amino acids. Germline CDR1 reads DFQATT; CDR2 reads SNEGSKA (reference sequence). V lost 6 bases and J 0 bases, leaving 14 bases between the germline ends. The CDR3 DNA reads TGCAGTGCGTTAACCAGAGGCCCTAACTATGGCTACACCTTC. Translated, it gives CSALTRGPNYGYTF.

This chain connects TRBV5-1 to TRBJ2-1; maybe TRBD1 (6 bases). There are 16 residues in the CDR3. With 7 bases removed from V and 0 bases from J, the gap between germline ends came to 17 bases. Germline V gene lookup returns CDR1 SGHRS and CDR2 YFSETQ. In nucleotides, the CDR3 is TGCGCCAGCGCAGGGGTCAGTCTGAGCTCCTACAATGAGCAGTTCTTC. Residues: CASAGVSLSSYNEQFF.

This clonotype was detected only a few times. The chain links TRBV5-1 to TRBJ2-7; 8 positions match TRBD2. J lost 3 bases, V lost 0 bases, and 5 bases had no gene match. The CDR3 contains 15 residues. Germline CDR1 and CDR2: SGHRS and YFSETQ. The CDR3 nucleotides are TGCGCCAGCAGCTTGGAACTAGCGGTTAACTACGAGCAGTACTTC. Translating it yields CASSLELAVNYEQYF.

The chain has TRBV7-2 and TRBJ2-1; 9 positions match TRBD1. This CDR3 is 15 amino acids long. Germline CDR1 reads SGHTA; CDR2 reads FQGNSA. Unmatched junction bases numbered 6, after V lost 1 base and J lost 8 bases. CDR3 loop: CASSLGTGVGDEQFF. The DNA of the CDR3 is TGTGCCAGCAGCTTAGGGACAGGGGTCGGTGATGAGCAGTTCTTC. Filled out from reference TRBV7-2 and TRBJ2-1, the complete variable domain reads GAGVSQSPSNKVTEKGKDVELRCDPISGHTALYWYRQSLGQGLEFLIYFQGNSAPDKSGLPSDRFSAERTGGSVSTLTIQRTQQEDSAVYLCASSLGTGVGDEQFFGPGTRLTVL.

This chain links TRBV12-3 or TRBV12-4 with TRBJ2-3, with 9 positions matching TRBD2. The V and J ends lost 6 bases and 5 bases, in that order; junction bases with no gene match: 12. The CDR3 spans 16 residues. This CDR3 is CASSKIARGGVDTQYF. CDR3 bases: TGTGCCAGCAGCAAAATCGCGCGGGGGGGCGTAGATACGCAGTATTTT.

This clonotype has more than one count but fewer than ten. This CDR3 reads CASSLGGTAPSTDTQYF. The CDR3 DNA is TGCGCCAGCAGCTTGGGTGGGACAGCACCTAGCACAGATACGCAGTATTTT. V usage is TRBV5-1 and J usage is TRBJ2-3, with TRBD1 identical over 7 bases. J gave up 0 bases and V 0 bases, and 7 bases lay outside the gene matches. Germline V gives CDR1 SGHRS, CDR2 YFSETQ. The CDR3 is made up of 17 amino acids.

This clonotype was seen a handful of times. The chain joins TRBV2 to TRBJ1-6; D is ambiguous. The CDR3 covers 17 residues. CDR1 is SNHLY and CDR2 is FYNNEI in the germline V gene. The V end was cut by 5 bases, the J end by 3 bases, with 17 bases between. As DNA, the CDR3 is TGTGCCAGCAGTCCCCCGTTTCTGGAGGACTATAATTCACCCCTCCACTTT. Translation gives CASSPPFLEDYNSPLHF.

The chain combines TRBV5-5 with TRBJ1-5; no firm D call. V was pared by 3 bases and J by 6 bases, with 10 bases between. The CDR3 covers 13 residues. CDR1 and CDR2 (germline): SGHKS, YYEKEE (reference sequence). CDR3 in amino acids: CASSSLPAQPQHF. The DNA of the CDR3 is TGTGCCAGCAGCTCTCTCCCGGCTCAGCCCCAGCATTTT. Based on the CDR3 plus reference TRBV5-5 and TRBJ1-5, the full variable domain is DAGVTQSPTHLIKTRGQQVTLRCSPISGHKSVSWYQQVLGQGPQFIFQYYEKEERGRGNFPDRFSARQFPNYSSELNVNALLLGDSALYLCASSSLPAQPQHFGDGTRLSIL.

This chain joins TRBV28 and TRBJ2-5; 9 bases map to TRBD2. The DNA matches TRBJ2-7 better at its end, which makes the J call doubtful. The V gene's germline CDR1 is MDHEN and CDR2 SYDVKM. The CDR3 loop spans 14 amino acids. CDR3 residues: CASSPSGTYYEQYF. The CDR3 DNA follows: TGTGCCAGCAGCCCTAGCGGGACGTACTACGAGCAGTACTTC.